The rows below give T cell receptor beta chains drawn from one sample of a study of control samples from healthy donors and cancer patients. Measured with immunoSEQ multiplex PCR; TCRdb has only the in-frame clones, and not every one. The sample shows 180,000 or so clones, 91% of them seen only once. The sequenced material came from blood. The receptors were gathered from a woman aged 25-40 years in good health. CDR3s include the opening cysteine and the closing phenylalanine or tryptophan. Fields, in order: CDR3 DNA, CDR3 protein, clone size, D gene, V gene, J gene. D genes are given only for firm matches. Rows may omit the clone size; those that give it use once, few, many or a size class.

TGTGCCAGCAGTGAACTGGGTGGGGAGACCCAGTACTTC	CASSELGGETQYF	NA	NA	TRBV6-1	TRBJ2-5
TGTGCCAGCTCGGAGAGCACAACTAATGAAAAACTGTTTTTT	CASSESTTNEKLFF	NA	NA	TRBV18	TRBJ1-4
TGTGCCAGCTCACCGACAGGGGCGCAAGAGACCCAGTACTTC	CASSPTGAQETQYF	NA	TRBD1	TRBV18	TRBJ2-5
TGTGCCAGCAGTGACAGGGTGACAGATACGCAGTATTTT	CASSDRVTDTQYF	NA	NA	TRBV2	TRBJ2-3
TGTGCCAGCAGCACCACAGGGGGCACTGAAGCTTTCTTT	CASSTTGGTEAFF	NA	TRBD1	TRBV7-3	TRBJ1-1
TGTGCCAGCAGCGGACCGGGGACAGGGATACGCGGGGAGCTGTTTTTT	CASSGPGTGIRGELFF	NA	TRBD1	TRBV9	TRBJ2-2
TGCAGCGTTGATTCTGGGGGCCCCACAGATACGCAGTATTTT	CSVDSGGPTDTQYF	NA	NA	TRBV29-1	TRBJ2-3
TGTGCCAGCAAGAACACTGAAGCTTTCTTT	CASKNTEAFF	NA	NA	TRBV12-3/TRBV12-4	TRBJ1-1
TGTGCCAGCAGCTTAGGCGGGGGCTCCTACAATGAGCAGTTCTTC	CASSLGGGSYNEQFF	NA	TRBD2	TRBV7-3	TRBJ2-1
TGTGCCAGCAGCCGGACTAGCGGGGGGGAAGAGCAGTACTTC	CASSRTSGGEEQYF	NA	TRBD2	TRBV7-2	TRBJ2-7
TGTGCCAGCAGTGACTCGAGCACCGGGGAGCTGTTTTTT	CASSDSSTGELFF	few	NA	TRBV6-4	TRBJ2-2
TGTGCCAGCAGCCTTAGCGGGAGTTCGGATGAGCAGTTCTTC	CASSLSGSSDEQFF	NA	TRBD2	TRBV3-1/TRBV3-2	TRBJ2-1
TGTGCCTGGACACAGGGGGTCCTTGGCTACACCTTC	CAWTQGVLGYTF	NA	TRBD1	TRBV30	TRBJ1-2
TGTGCCAGCAGCTCATTTATATACCAAGAGACCCAGTACTTC	CASSSFIYQETQYF	once	NA	TRBV21-1	TRBJ2-5
TGTGCCAGCAGCAAGGTCACAGATACGCAGTATTTT	CASSKVTDTQYF	NA	NA	TRBV7-3	TRBJ2-3
TGCGCCAGCAGCGCCAGGGGCCAGTACCAAGAGACCCAGTACTTC	CASSARGQYQETQYF	NA	NA	TRBV5-1	TRBJ2-5
TGTGCCAGCAGTGGGGGCTCTGGGGCCAACGTCCTGACTTTC	CASSGGSGANVLTF	NA	NA	TRBV6-4	TRBJ2-6
TGTGCCAGTAATACCGGGCAGGGATTTACAGATACGCAGTATTTT	CASNTGQGFTDTQYF	NA	NA	TRBV19	TRBJ2-3
TGCGCCAGCGCCGCCAGGGTGGAGCCTAACTATGGCTACACCTTC	CASAARVEPNYGYTF	NA	NA	TRBV4-1	TRBJ1-2
TGTGCCAGTAGTAAAGGGGCGGGGGCGAGGACTAATGAAAAACTGTTTTTT	CASSKGAGARTNEKLFF	NA	NA	TRBV19	TRBJ1-4
TGTGCCAGCAACAGCGGGGGGCCAGATACGCAGTATTTT	CASNSGGPDTQYF	NA	TRBD2	TRBV7-9	TRBJ2-3
TGCGCCAGCAGCCAAGTGGGGGGCCGAGCTTTCTTT	CASSQVGGRAFF	NA	NA	TRBV4-1	TRBJ1-1
TGTGCCAGCACCCCGGACGTTAGCGGGAGGGAGCAGTTCTTC	CASTPDVSGREQFF	NA	TRBD2	TRBV7-2	TRBJ2-1
TGTGCCAGCAGCTTTGCTTGGGCTACCGGAGATACGCAGTATTTT	CASSFAWATGDTQYF	once	NA	TRBV11-2	TRBJ2-3
TGTGCCAGCAGCTTAGCAGGGGACACTGAAGCTTTCTTT	CASSLAGDTEAFF	NA	NA	TRBV11-3	TRBJ1-1
TGCAGCGTCTACAACTACGAGCAGTACTTC	CSVYNYEQYF	once	NA	TRBV29-1	TRBJ2-7
TGCGCCAGCAGCTTGGCCGGGACTAGCGGGAGCGATGAGCAGTTCTTC	CASSLAGTSGSDEQFF	NA	TRBD2	TRBV5-1	TRBJ2-1
TGTGCCAGCAGCTTAGGATGGCAGGGGGATGAGCAGTTCTTC	CASSLGWQGDEQFF	NA	TRBD1	TRBV11-3	TRBJ2-1
TGTGCCAGTAGTACCCCCGGGGCCTCCACGAACACCGGGGAGCTGTTTTTT	CASSTPGASTNTGELFF	NA	NA	TRBV19	TRBJ2-2
TGCGCCAGCAGCTTCGGGCCCCAAGAGACCCAGTACTTC	CASSFGPQETQYF	NA	NA	TRBV5-1	TRBJ2-5
TGTGCCAGCAGCTTAGGACTAAACTCCTACAATGAGCAGTTCTTC	CASSLGLNSYNEQFF	NA	NA	TRBV7-6	TRBJ2-1
TGTGCCAGCAGGGACAGGGGTGGAGGAAACACCATATATTTT	CASRDRGGGNTIYF	NA	TRBD1	TRBV14	TRBJ1-3
TGCAGCGTTGAAGGTGTCGTGTTCTCCTACAATGAGCAGTTCTTC	CSVEGVVFSYNEQFF	NA	NA	TRBV29-1	TRBJ2-1
TGCAGCGGGACCCCCAACACAGATACGCAGTATTTT	CSGTPNTDTQYF	NA	NA	TRBV29-1	TRBJ2-3
TGTGCCAGCAGCTTAGAGGGGGGCGGGGAGCTGTTTTTT	CASSLEGGGELFF	once	NA	TRBV7-2	TRBJ2-2
TGTGCCAGCAGTGATGGGGGGGCAGATACGCAGTATTTT	CASSDGGADTQYF	NA	TRBD2	TRBV6-1	TRBJ2-3
TGTGCCACCAGTGACCCAGGGGGACAGCCCCAGCATTTT	CATSDPGGQPQHF	NA	TRBD1	TRBV24-1	TRBJ1-5
TGTGCCAGCAGTTATTTTAGGGGGGCAGATACGCAGTATTTT	CASSYFRGADTQYF	NA	NA	TRBV11-3	TRBJ2-3
TGTGCCAGCAGCTTAGGACAGGATATGAACACTGAAGCTTTCTTT	CASSLGQDMNTEAFF	NA	NA	TRBV11-2	TRBJ1-1
TGCGCCAGCAGCCCAGGTAACCAAGAGACCCAGTACTTC	CASSPGNQETQYF	NA	NA	TRBV5-1	TRBJ2-5
TGCGCCAGCGGTCCAATCCAGGGTAGAGAGTACACTGAAGCTTTCTTT	CASGPIQGREYTEAFF	NA	NA	TRBV5-1	TRBJ1-1
TGTGCCAGCAGCTTATTCCCGGGGGGAAGTTACAATGAGCAGTTCTTC	CASSLFPGGSYNEQFF	once	TRBD2	TRBV7-9	TRBJ2-1
TGTGCCAGCAGCTTAGGTTCTAGCGGGAGTTTTGAGACCCAGTACTTC	CASSLGSSGSFETQYF	once	TRBD2	TRBV11-2	TRBJ2-5
TGTGCCAGCAGCTTCTATAGCTACAATGAGCAGTTCTTC	CASSFYSYNEQFF	once	NA	TRBV7-9	TRBJ2-1
TGTGCCAGCACTCCCGGGACTAACTATGGCTACACCTTC	CASTPGTNYGYTF	few	NA	TRBV12-3/TRBV12-4	TRBJ1-2
TGTGCCAGCAGCTTAGTCCAGGGAAGATCACCCCTCCACTTT	CASSLVQGRSPLHF	NA	NA	TRBV11-2	TRBJ1-6
TGTGCCAGCAGCCAAGTGAGGCCAGACAATGAGCAGTTCTTC	CASSQVRPDNEQFF	NA	NA	TRBV4-2	TRBJ2-1